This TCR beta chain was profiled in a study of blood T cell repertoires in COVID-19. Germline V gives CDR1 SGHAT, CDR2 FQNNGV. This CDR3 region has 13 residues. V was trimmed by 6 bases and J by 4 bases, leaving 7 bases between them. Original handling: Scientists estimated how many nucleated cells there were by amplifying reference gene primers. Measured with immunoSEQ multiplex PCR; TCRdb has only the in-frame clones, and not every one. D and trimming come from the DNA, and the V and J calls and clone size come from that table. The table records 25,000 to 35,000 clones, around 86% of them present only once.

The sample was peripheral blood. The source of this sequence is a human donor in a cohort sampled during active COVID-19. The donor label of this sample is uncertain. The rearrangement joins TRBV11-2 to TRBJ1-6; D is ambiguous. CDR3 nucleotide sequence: TGTGCCAGCAGTCAGGATTATAATTCACCCCTCCACTTT. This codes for CASSQDYNSPLHF.